The sequence of this T cell receptor beta chain was determined in a study of identical twins. Study results and limitations: Partial confounding of zero-insertion analyses by invariant MAIT and iNKT cells was possible. The abundant beta clonotypes from cord blood had fewer insertions, and memory repertoires had none of this.

The donors were all healthy and Caucasian. The V segment lost 5 bases and the J segment 2 bases; nucleotides outside the gene matches: 3. CDR3 length: 14 amino acids. CDR1 and CDR2 from the germline V gene are SGHTA and FQGNSA. One entry per CDR3 protein results from TCRdb running MiXCR on the 5' RACE reads. The table lists approximately 620,000 distinct CDR3 sequences, approximately 9% of them singletons. This clonotype was recorded at least ten times. What it recognizes is unknown. This sample also belongs to another study, concerning yellow fever vaccine responses in identical twins. That study reports: After vaccination, twins' T cell response reportedly seemed partly convergent, partly personalized.

Sequencing used PBMCs. V gene TRBV7-2 combines with J gene TRBJ2-5; 9 bases line up with TRBD1. This receptor was taken from a woman aged 18-30 years in good health. The CDR3 DNA reads TGTGCCAGCAGCGGGGACAGGGCGCAAGAGACCCAGTACTTC. This sequence encodes CASSGDRAQETQYF.